The 21 T cell receptor beta chains given below trace back to one sample, sequenced in a study of blood T cell repertoires in COVID-19. Profiled with immunoSEQ multiplex PCR; TCRdb holds only in-frame clones, not every one. The sample consists of 650,000 to 800,000 clones, over 80% of them appearing once. The specimen was peripheral blood. The receptors stem from a woman under 30 with acute or convalescent COVID-19.

The V call is TRBV3-1 (or the pseudogene TRBV3-2), the J call TRBJ1-1; D uncertain. Deletions cut 5 bases from V and 4 bases from J, with 11 bases between. The CDR3 contains 13 residues. Germline V gene lookup returns CDR1 LGHDT and CDR2 YNNKEL (reference sequence). This CDR3 reads CASSALETTEAFF. The CDR3 DNA follows: TGTGCCAGCAGCGCTCTGGAGACCACTGAAGCTTTCTTT.

The chain combines TRBV29-1 with TRBJ2-3; D gene uncertain. The V end lost 6 bases, the J end lost 4 bases, and 5 bases lay between the germline ends. This CDR3 is 10 amino acids long. The germline gives CDR1 SQVTM, CDR2 ANQGSEA. The CDR3 reads CSVQPDTQYF. DNA for the CDR3: TGCAGCGTACAACCAGATACGCAGTATTTT.

The table lists this clone with a few counts. V and J are TRBV9 and TRBJ1-5, with D unclear. The CDR3 extends over 14 amino acids. V was trimmed by 0 bases and J by 4 bases, leaving 8 bases between them. CDR1 and CDR2 (germline): SGDLS, YYNGEE. CDR3 bases: TGTGCCAGCAGCGTAGGGTCCGAGAATCAGCCCCAGCATTTT. This sequence encodes CASSVGSENQPQHF.

V and J are TRBV6-5 and TRBJ1-6; TRBD1 matches 8 bases. The length of the CDR3 is 13 residues. Germline CDR1 is MNHEY and CDR2 is SVGAGI. V was clipped by 10 bases and J by 9 bases; unmatched bases: 8. The CDR3 DNA is TGTGCCACCGGAGGACAGGGACGTTCACCCCTCCACTTT. Its translation: CATGGQGRSPLHF.

J is TRBJ1-1 and V is TRBV19, with D possibly being TRBD1 (5 bases). Germline lookup yields CDR1 LNHDA and CDR2 SQIVND (reference sequence). V was pared by 6 bases and J by 4 bases, with 12 bases between. This CDR3 comprises 13 residues. Here the CDR3 DNA reads TGTGCCAGTAGAACAGGTGGAGTCACTGAAGCTTTCTTT. The encoded protein is CASRTGGVTEAFF.

On this clone itself: This specimen includes other DNA sequences encoding the same CDR3. The chain joins TRBV6-5 to TRBJ2-7; TRBD1 matches at 7 bases. The CDR3 spans 13 residues. CDR1 is MNHEY and CDR2 is SVGAGI in the germline V gene. Trimming removed 7 bases from V and 1 base from J; junction bases left unmatched: 4. This CDR3 reads CASTRDRSYEQYF. The CDR3 region has the DNA TGTGCCAGCACTCGGGACAGATCCTACGAGCAGTACTTC.

The rearrangement joins TRBV7-2 to TRBJ2-1; D unclear. Germline lookup yields CDR1 SGHTA and CDR2 FQGNSA. The ends were cut back, 1 base at V and 6 bases at J, with 4 bases in the middle. CDR3 length: 12 amino acids. The CDR3: CASSLGSNEQFF. The CDR3 nucleotides are TGTGCCAGCAGCTTAGGTAGCAATGAGCAGTTCTTC.

The chain employs TRBV19 and TRBJ1-2; perhaps TRBD1 as D (6 bases). CDR3 size: 12 residues. V dropped 6 bases and J dropped 4 bases, with 9 bases sitting between them. Germline values: CDR1 LNHDA, CDR2 SQIVND (reference sequence). The CDR3, as DNA: TGTGCCAGTAGGGGGACATCCTATGGCTACACCTTC. It yields the protein CASRGTSYGYTF.

The chain combines TRBV9 with TRBJ1-1, with D unresolved. The CDR3 is 13 residues long. Germline V gene data show CDR1 as SGDLS and CDR2 as YYNGEE. Between the trimmed V and J ends, which lost 4 bases and 1 base, there was a span of 8 bases. Here the CDR3 DNA reads TGTGCCAGCAGCTTCTCAGAGAACACTGAAGCTTTCTTT. This codes for CASSFSENTEAFF.

The V gene is TRBV4-1, the J gene TRBJ1-2; 7 bases map to TRBD1. The CDR3 is 15 residues long. V was clipped by 3 bases and J by 4 bases; unmatched bases: 8. Germline values: CDR1 MGHRA, CDR2 YSYEKL. CDR3 loop: CASSQPRQGSYGYTF. The CDR3 DNA is TGCGCCAGCAGCCAGCCCCGACAGGGATCCTATGGCTACACCTTC.

V is TRBV27 and J is TRBJ2-7, with TRBD2 matching 7 bases. Germline CDR1 is MNHEY and CDR2 is SMNVEV (reference sequence). Trimming took 3 bases from V and 2 from J; bases not matched to a gene: 4. The CDR3 is 14 amino acids. CDR3 protein: CASSLREGTYEQYF. The DNA for the CDR3 is TGTGCCAGCAGTTTGAGGGAGGGGACCTACGAGCAGTACTTC.

J is TRBJ1-5 and V is TRBV11-2; the D is unclear. V was shortened by 5 bases and J by 5 bases, with 22 bases between the two germline ends. This CDR3 has 17 residues. Germline values: CDR1 SGHAT, CDR2 FQNNGV. The CDR3, as DNA: TGTGCCAGCAGCCCCGGGTTGTATGGTCCTCGGGATCAGCCCCAGCATTTT. This translates into CASSPGLYGPRDQPQHF.

The genes are TRBV27 and TRBJ1-2; 8 bases line up with TRBD1. The germline gives CDR1 MNHEY, CDR2 SMNVEV (reference sequence). V gave up 6 bases and J gave up 9 bases; unmatched junction bases: 12. This CDR3 region has 14 residues. CDR3 nucleotides: TGTGCCAGCAGATCTACAGGGGGGGTGAGTAGCTACACCTTC. This sequence encodes CASRSTGGVSSYTF.

In its sample, this clone was seen once. The chain carries TRBV3-1 (or the pseudogene TRBV3-2) and TRBJ1-4; possibly TRBD1 for D (6 bases). CDR3 length equals 15 residues. Trimming cost V 0 bases and J 8 bases, with 13 bases left between them. Germline assignment: CDR1 LGHDT and CDR2 YNNKEL (reference sequence). The CDR3 reads CASSQDGRGSEKLFF. The CDR3 nucleotides are TGTGCCAGCAGCCAAGATGGGAGGGGGAGCGAAAAACTGTTTTTT.

This chain uses TRBV29-1 with TRBJ2-3, with 9 bases identical to TRBD2. Germline values: CDR1 SQVTM, CDR2 ANQGSEA. The V gene end was trimmed by 7 bases and the J gene end by 1 base; junction bases not matched to a gene: 0. This CDR3 contains 12 residues. The CDR3 DNA reads as TGCAGCGCTAGCGGGGGCACAGATACGCAGTATTTT. It encodes CSASGGTDTQYF.

The chain combines TRBV6-5 with TRBJ1-5, with D possibly being TRBD1 (6 bases). Per germline, CDR1 MNHEY and CDR2 SVGAGI. V was cut by 2 bases and J by 1 base, with 9 bases left in between. The CDR3 extends over 15 amino acids. The CDR3 bases are TGTGCCAGCAGTTACCCAAGGGGGAGCAATCAGCCCCAGCATTTT. It is translated as CASSYPRGSNQPQHF.

This clone was seen a single time. The gene calls are TRBV5-1 and TRBJ1-3, with D tentatively TRBD1 (6 bases). The ends were cut back, 2 bases at V and 0 bases at J, with 18 bases in the middle. Germline values: CDR1 SGHRS, CDR2 YFSETQ. This CDR3 contains 18 residues. The CDR3 DNA sequence: TGCGCCAGCAGCTTTTTTCCGACAGGTCAAAGCTCTGGAAACACCATATATTTT. Amino acid sequence: CASSFFPTGQSSGNTIYF. The full variable domain, rest sourced from reference TRBV5-1 and TRBJ1-3, is KAGVTQTPRYLIKTRGQQVTLSCSPISGHRSVSWYQQTPGQGLQFLFEYFSETQRNKGNFPGRFSGRQFSNSRSEMNVSTLELGDSALYLCASSFFPTGQSSGNTIYFGEGSWLTVV.

The genes are TRBV15 and TRBJ1-2; TRBD1 agrees at 8 bases. The CDR3 sequence is 13 residues long. V lost 8 bases and J lost 1; bases outside the gene matches: 3. Germline values: CDR1 LNHNV, CDR2 YYDKDF (reference sequence). The CDR3 sequence is CATWGQDNYGYTF. The CDR3 DNA reads TGTGCCACCTGGGGACAGGATAACTATGGCTACACCTTC.

The chain is built from TRBV9 and TRBJ1-4; possibly TRBD1 for D (6 bases). The V gene's germline CDR1 is SGDLS and CDR2 YYNGEE. V was pared by 3 bases and J by 0 bases, with 9 bases between. The CDR3 spans 15 residues. CDR3 residues: CASSGRGSTNEKLFF. In DNA form, the CDR3 reads TGTGCCAGCAGCGGAAGGGGGTCAACTAATGAAAAACTGTTTTTT.

This clone was observed once. The V gene is TRBV5-1, the J gene TRBJ1-1; possibly TRBD1 for D (5 bases). V was pared by 0 bases and J by 1 base, with 13 bases between. This CDR3 has 16 residues. Germline V gene sequence: CDR1 SGHRS, CDR2 YFSETQ. CDR3 nucleotides: TGCGCCAGCAGCTTGGGCAGGACAAACACGAACACTGAAGCTTTCTTT. Protein product: CASSLGRTNTNTEAFF.

This clone has just a few counts. J is TRBJ1-4 and V is TRBV5-1, with D uncertain. CDR1 is SGHRS and CDR2 is YFSETQ in the germline V gene. The length of the CDR3 is 15 residues. Trimming removed 4 bases at V and 0 bases at J, with 10 bases between. The chain's CDR3 is CASSPGVATNEKLFF. The CDR3 DNA reads as TGCGCCAGCAGCCCCGGGGTTGCAACTAATGAAAAACTGTTTTTT.